These 6 T cell receptor beta chains were sequenced from one sample in a study of T-cell memory formation after mild COVID-19. A single record per CDR3 protein comes from TCRdb applying MiXCR to the 5' RACE reads. This table holds a few hundred thousand distinct CDR3 sequences, roughly 21% found once. The sequenced material came from PBMCs or a T cell subset sorted from them (not recorded which). The receptor set was obtained from an adult woman who had mild COVID-19 (a few samples of this study predate the infection). Cell type and time point are not known.

This clonotype has only a few counts. The chain carries TRBV5-6 and TRBJ2-1, with TRBD2 matching over 8 bases. The CDR3 totals 15 residues. V lost 1 base, J lost 7 bases, and 7 bases stayed unmatched. Germline V gene data show CDR1 as SGHDT and CDR2 as YYEEEE. The CDR3 region is CASSLREGLRNEQFF. The CDR3 DNA follows: TGTGCCAGCAGCTTGCGGGAGGGCCTCAGAAATGAGCAGTTCTTC.

CDR3 nucleotides: TGCAGTGCTAGAGTGCGGACTGAAGCTTTCTTT. Protein: CSARVRTEAFF. The chain is built from TRBV20-1 and TRBJ1-1; D call uncertain. Between the trimmed V and J ends, which lost 1 base and 5 bases, there was a span of 5 bases. The CDR3 loop spans 11 amino acids. Germline V lookup: CDR1 DFQATT, CDR2 SNEGSKA (reference sequence).

The V and J genes are TRBV29-1 and TRBJ2-5; the D is unclear. CDR1 and CDR2 (germline): SQVTM, ANQGSEA. The germline V and J ends were trimmed by 7 bases and 4 bases, with 13 bases remaining between them. The CDR3 sequence is 12 residues long. CDR3 DNA: TGCAGCGGCATTAAGTCGGGAGAGACCCAGTACTTC. It codes for CSGIKSGETQYF.

The chain uses TRBV7-3 and TRBJ1-6; 8 bases fit TRBD1. CDR3 length equals 15 residues. The V segment lost 4 bases and the J segment 11 bases; nucleotides outside the gene matches: 10. The germline V gene has CDR1 SGHTA and CDR2 FQGTGA. The DNA of the CDR3 is TGTGCCAGCAGCTCAAAGGGGACAGGCAACGCACCCCTCCACTTT. As protein: CASSSKGTGNAPLHF.

This clonotype was observed a few times. The genes are TRBV5-1 and TRBJ2-1; no clear D gene. Germline assignment: CDR1 SGHRS and CDR2 YFSETQ. CDR3 length: 13 amino acids. V was trimmed by 0 bases and J by 9 bases, leaving 10 bases between them. The CDR3 spells CASSLAGIPEQFF. CDR3 sequence (DNA): TGCGCCAGCAGCTTGGCCGGTATCCCTGAGCAGTTCTTC. The whole variable domain, remainder taken from reference TRBV5-1 and TRBJ2-1, is KAGVTQTPRYLIKTRGQQVTLSCSPISGHRSVSWYQQTPGQGLQFLFEYFSETQRNKGNFPGRFSGRQFSNSRSEMNVSTLELGDSALYLCASSLAGIPEQFFGPGTRLTVL.

This clonotype occurred a few times. The CDR3 DNA follows: TGTGCCAGCAAACGTCTAGGGACTGAAGCTTTCTTT. Translating gives CASKRLGTEAFF. The chain joins TRBV6-5 to TRBJ1-1; D uncertain. Trimming stripped 7 bases from V and 5 bases from J, with 11 bases between. From germline, CDR1 is MNHEY and CDR2 SVGAGI. This CDR3 is built from 12 residues.